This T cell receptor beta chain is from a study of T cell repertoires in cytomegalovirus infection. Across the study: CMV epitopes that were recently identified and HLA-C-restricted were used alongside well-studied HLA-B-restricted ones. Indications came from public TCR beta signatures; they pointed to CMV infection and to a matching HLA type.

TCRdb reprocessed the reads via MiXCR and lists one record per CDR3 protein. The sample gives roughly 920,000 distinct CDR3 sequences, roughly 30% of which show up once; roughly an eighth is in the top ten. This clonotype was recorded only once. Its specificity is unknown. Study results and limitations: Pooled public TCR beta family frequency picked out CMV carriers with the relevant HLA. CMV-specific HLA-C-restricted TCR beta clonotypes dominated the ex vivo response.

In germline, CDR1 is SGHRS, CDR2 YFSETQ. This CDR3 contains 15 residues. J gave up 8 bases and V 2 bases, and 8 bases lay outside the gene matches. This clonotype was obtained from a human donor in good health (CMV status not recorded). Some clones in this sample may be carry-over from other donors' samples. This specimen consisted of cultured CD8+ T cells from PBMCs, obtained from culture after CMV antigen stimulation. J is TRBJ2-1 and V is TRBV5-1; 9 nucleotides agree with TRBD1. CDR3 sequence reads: CASSLTGGLMDEQFF. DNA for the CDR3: TGCGCCAGCAGCTTAACAGGGGGCCTGATGGATGAGCAGTTCTTC.